This note documents a single TCR beta chain sequence. No cognate antigen has been identified for it. Base qualities are missing; no much larger clone stands one base away. This entry belongs to a study of T cells in Graves' hyperthyroidism and ophthalmopathy (dated by TCRdb to about 2019). Notes on the research overall: Peripheral blood was sampled at the time of initial diagnosis, prior to any treatment. Prospective prediction of ophthalmopathy was tested in an independent validation cohort consisting of some 20 hyperthyroidism patients and 17 patients who later progressed to ophthalmopathy. The 90 or so discovery patients were randomly split 7:3 into training and test sets. Thyroid tissue and blood T-cell repertoires from about 6 Graves' hyperthyroidism patients were also compared in the study. After sampling, hyperthyroidism patients received methimazole starting at 30 mg daily, and ophthalmopathy patients received high-dose intravenous methylprednisolone. TCR Vbeta CDR3 sequencing of 140 or so peripheral blood samples (over 40 ophthalmopathy, about 74 hyperthyroidism and approximately 17 progressor patients) is reported in the paper. TCR V-J signatures able to tell the groups apart were searched for in a discovery cohort of 90 to 100 patients, of whom 43 had Graves' ophthalmopathy and around 56 had stable Graves' hyperthyroidism.

Amplification of TCR beta CDR3 regions was carried out from RNA transcripts. A first-round RT-PCR of the TCR CDR3 used the HTBI primer set with the Qiagen OneStep RT-PCR kit. A second multiplex PCR round built the libraries, followed by size selection and purification. Sequencing of the libraries was done on an Illumina HiSeq2000 using paired-end 100 bp reads. As for how the authors treated the data: Raw data were processed with SOAPnuke, discarding reads with adapters, uncalled bases, mean Phred below 15, or no exact constant-primer or identifier match. High-quality paired reads were merged using COPE v1.2.5, and each unique nucleotide sequence was defined as a clonotype. MiTCR v1.1 was used to align clonotypes to the IMGT TRBV, TRBD and TRBJ reference segments. Only V-J combinations with frequency above 0.0001, covering about 99% of repertoires, were analysed. The TCS score was defined as the ratio of F50 (clonal expansion) to E x V (chaos), calculated using BLOSUM62-based TCRdist between CDR3 peptides within each V-J. Welch's t-statistics and random forest reduced roughly 500 V-J features to roughly 13, which were used in a naive Bayes classifier (R e1071). TCRdb reprocessed the public reads (quality trimming at Q25 with fastp, clone calling with MiXCR) and kept in-frame beta chains. Rows merge per CDR3 protein into single entries with the most common DNA and genes. In this record, the V and J calls reflect TCRdb's handling and not the investigators' own analysis. Recorded for this sample are under 800,000 distinct CDR3 sequences; less than 15% of them occurred a single time. The top ten hold about a tenth of the sample.

Here is what the overall study found, with its caveats: Most expanded thyroid clonotypes (frequency above 0.001) were also detected in blood, suggesting blood repertoires may reflect thyroid immune responses. Ophthalmopathy was separated from stable hyperthyroidism by a 13 V-J signature model, with about 88% sensitivity and 81% to 82% specificity obtained in cross-validation and 80%/75% obtained in testing. During validation, the model predicted progression to ophthalmopathy a median of approximately 6 months ahead of onset, with more than 55% sensitivity and 72% to 80% specificity. Sample size was not statistically predetermined, and investigators were not blinded to group allocation.

CDR1 is given as MNHNS and CDR2 as SASEGT, both from the germline V gene. Deletion took 7 bases off V and 3 bases off J, with a span of 14 bases between the germline ends. Including cysteine and phenylalanine, the CDR3 has 14 amino acids. Only the CDR3 DNA is retained, 42 bases long and in frame from the first base. Stable Graves' hyperthyroidism was defined as no progression to ophthalmopathy during 18 months of follow-up. Hyperthyroidism patients were aged 18 to 65 years and newly diagnosed, with disease duration of less than 2 months. Exclusion was applied to patients with uncontrolled infections, other autoimmune diseases, pregnancy or lactation. Diagnoses were established on the basis of clinical symptoms, serum thyroxine and TRAb, thyroid ultrasound, and orbital computed tomography. Ficoll-Paque density gradient centrifugation was used to isolate PBMCs from approximately 10 ml of fresh peripheral blood. Total RNA was extracted with Trizol reagent, and quality was checked on an Agilent 2100 Bioanalyzer.

Sequenced: blood. The V and J segments used are TRBV6-1 and TRBJ2-3; the D gene is unclear. This TCR derives from a woman in her late teens or twenties with Graves' hyperthyroidism. The CDR3 corresponds to CASTKSPQTDTQYF. In nucleotides, the sequence is TGTGCCAGCACCAAATCCCCCCAAACAGATACGCAGTATTTT.